These 11 T cell receptor beta chains share one sample of origin, sequenced in a study of blood T cells in healthy people across ages. With a J-beta primer mix and a sample-barcoded 5' primer, a second PCR ran roughly 7 to 11 cycles. TCRdb recomputed calls from the 5' RACE reads with MiXCR, one row per CDR3 protein. Here the sample spans fewer than 900,000 distinct CDR3 sequences, roughly 43% being singletons. The source material was blood. These receptor sequences come from a woman aged 55-75 years in good health.

This clonotype was counted between two and nine times. This chain joins TRBV20-1 and TRBJ2-7, with 7 bases aligning to TRBD1. Germline V CDR1 and CDR2: DFQATT, SNEGSKA (reference sequence). This CDR3 contains 15 residues. V lost 4 bases and J lost 2; bases outside the gene matches: 11. The CDR3 spells CSATDPTGPTYEQYF. CDR3 coding DNA: TGCAGTGCTACGGACCCGACAGGGCCCACCTACGAGCAGTACTTC.

This clonotype was counted once. This chain uses TRBV9 with TRBJ2-7; D is perhaps TRBD1 (7 bases). The CDR3 spans 14 residues. The germline V gene encodes CDR1 SGDLS and CDR2 YYNGEE. V lost 4 bases, J lost 12 bases, and 23 bases lay in between. CDR3 amino acids: CASSPTGDSWMRYF. The CDR3 region has the DNA TGTGCCAGCAGCCCCACAGGGGACTCCTGGATGAGGTACTTC.

This clonotype was recorded many times. The chain carries TRBV5-1 and TRBJ2-7; a weak D match, TRBD1 (5 bases). CDR3 length: 14 residues. V was trimmed by 0 bases and J by 2 bases, leaving 9 bases between them. The V gene's germline CDR1 is SGHRS and CDR2 YFSETQ. The CDR3 DNA reads TGCGCCAGCAGCTTGGTAGGGGCGGCCTACGAGCAGTACTTC. Protein sequence: CASSLVGAAYEQYF. Looking up the rest from reference TRBV5-1 and TRBJ2-7 gives the full variable domain: KAGVTQTPRYLIKTRGQQVTLSCSPISGHRSVSWYQQTPGQGLQFLFEYFSETQRNKGNFPGRFSGRQFSNSRSEMNVSTLELGDSALYLCASSLVGAAYEQYFGPGTRLTVT.

V gene TRBV20-1 combines with J gene TRBJ2-5, with 10 positions matching TRBD1. Unmatched junction bases numbered 4, after V lost 3 bases and J lost 6 bases. Germline loops: CDR1 DFQATT, CDR2 SNEGSKA (reference sequence). The length of the CDR3 is 13 residues. The CDR3 is CSASRDRGQTQYF. CDR3 nucleotides: TGCAGTGCTAGCCGGGACAGGGGTCAGACCCAGTACTTC.

This clonotype was seen at least ten times. V usage is TRBV7-2 and J usage is TRBJ2-4; 9 bases map to TRBD2. V lost 6 bases and J lost 6; bases outside the gene matches: 6. The CDR3 extends over 14 amino acids. Germline CDR1 SGHTA, CDR2 FQGNSA. In DNA, the CDR3 is TGTGCCAGCAGTTTTAGCGGGAGCGGAAACATTCAGTACTTC. Translated, it gives CASSFSGSGNIQYF.

This chain joins TRBV3-1 and TRBJ2-1; maybe TRBD2 (6 bases). Trimming cost V 0 bases and J 3 bases, with 9 bases left between them. The CDR3 length is 15 residues. Germline CDR1 and CDR2: LGHDT and YNNKEL (reference sequence). This CDR3 is CASSQDGTFYNEQFF. CDR3 sequence (DNA): TGTGCCAGCAGCCAAGATGGGACTTTCTACAATGAGCAGTTCTTC.

This clonotype appeared once. With a much larger clone just one base away, this may be a read error. The rearrangement uses TRBV12-3 or TRBV12-4 and TRBJ1-1; 11 bases map to TRBD1. V was clipped by 6 bases and J by 4 bases; unmatched bases: 7. This CDR3 contains 15 residues. DNA of the CDR3: TGTGCCAGCAGCCGGACAGGGGGCGGCAGCACTGAAGCTTTCTTT. Encoded protein: CASSRTGGGSTEAFF.

The chain is built from TRBV28 and TRBJ2-3, with 9 positions matching TRBD2. This CDR3 contains 16 residues. Trimming at V came to 4 bases and at J to 3 bases, leaving 8 bases not matched to a gene. Germline V lookup: CDR1 MDHEN, CDR2 SYDVKM. This CDR3 reads CASSSSLAGFTDTQYF. CDR3 DNA sequence: TGTGCCAGCAGTTCGAGTCTAGCGGGATTTACAGATACGCAGTATTTT.

With respect to this clonotype: A read error is possible here, since a much larger clone lies one base away. The chain's CDR3 is CARRQGQAGYGYTF. The CDR3 region has the DNA TGCGCCAGGAGGCAGGGACAGGCTGGTTATGGCTACACCTTC. This chain uses TRBV4-3 with TRBJ1-2; 8 bases agree with TRBD1. Trimming removed 9 bases from V and 5 bases from J; junction bases left unmatched: 11. Germline assignment: CDR1 LGHNA and CDR2 YSLEER. There are 14 residues in the CDR3.

The chain recombines TRBV7-2 with TRBJ2-4; D is undetermined. V was shortened by 1 base and J by 0 bases, with 4 bases between the two germline ends. The germline gives CDR1 SGHTA, CDR2 FQGNSA. The CDR3 extends over 14 amino acids. The CDR3: CASSLELAKNIQYF. CDR3 coding DNA: TGTGCCAGCAGCTTAGAACTAGCCAAAAACATTCAGTACTTC. Full variable domain (rest looked up from reference TRBV7-2 and TRBJ2-4): GAGVSQSPSNKVTEKGKDVELRCDPISGHTALYWYRQSLGQGLEFLIYFQGNSAPDKSGLPSDRFSAERTGGSVSTLTIQRTQQEDSAVYLCASSLELAKNIQYFGAGTRLSVL.

The rearrangement uses TRBV5-6 and TRBJ2-7; maybe TRBD2 (6 bases). TRBJ2-5 explains the end of the DNA better; the J call may be wrong. Germline lookup yields CDR1 SGHDT and CDR2 YYEEEE. The CDR3 is 15 amino acids. DNA of the CDR3: TGTGCCAGCAGCCCGCCGGAGGGCCAGGGTGAGACCCAGTACTTC. It yields the protein CASSPPEGQGETQYF.